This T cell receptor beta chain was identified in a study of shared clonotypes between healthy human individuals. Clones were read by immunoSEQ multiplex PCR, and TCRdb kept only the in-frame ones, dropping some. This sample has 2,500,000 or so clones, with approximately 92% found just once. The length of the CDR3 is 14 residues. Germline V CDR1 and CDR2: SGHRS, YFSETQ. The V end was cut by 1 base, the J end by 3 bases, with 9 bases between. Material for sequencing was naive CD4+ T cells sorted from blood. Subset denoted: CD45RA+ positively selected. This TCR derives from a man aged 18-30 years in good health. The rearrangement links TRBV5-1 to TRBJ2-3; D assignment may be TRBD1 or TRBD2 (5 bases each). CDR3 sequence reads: CASSLKGRTDTQYF. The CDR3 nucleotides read TGCGCCAGCAGCTTGAAGGGACGGACAGATACGCAGTATTTT.